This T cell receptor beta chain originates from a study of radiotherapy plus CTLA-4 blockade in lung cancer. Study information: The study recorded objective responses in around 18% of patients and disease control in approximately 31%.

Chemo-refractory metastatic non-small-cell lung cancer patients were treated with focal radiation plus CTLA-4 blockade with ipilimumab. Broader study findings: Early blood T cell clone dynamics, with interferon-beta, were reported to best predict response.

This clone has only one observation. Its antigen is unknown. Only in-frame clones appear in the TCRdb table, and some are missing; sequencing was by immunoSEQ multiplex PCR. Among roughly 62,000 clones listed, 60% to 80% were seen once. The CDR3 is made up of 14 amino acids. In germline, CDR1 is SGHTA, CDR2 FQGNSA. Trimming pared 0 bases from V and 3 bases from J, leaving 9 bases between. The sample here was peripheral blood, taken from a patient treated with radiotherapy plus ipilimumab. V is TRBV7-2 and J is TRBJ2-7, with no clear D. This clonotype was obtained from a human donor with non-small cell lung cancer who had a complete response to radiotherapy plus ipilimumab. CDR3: CASSLALPSYEQYF. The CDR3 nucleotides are TGTGCCAGCAGCTTAGCACTTCCGAGCTACGAGCAGTACTTC. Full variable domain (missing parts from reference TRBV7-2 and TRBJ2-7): GAGVSQSPSNKVTEKGKDVELRCDPISGHTALYWYRQSLGQGLEFLIYFQGNSAPDKSGLPSDRFSAERTGGSVSTLTIQRTQQEDSAVYLCASSLALPSYEQYFGPGTRLTVT.